What follows are 11 T cell receptor beta chains derived from one specimen sequenced in a study of metastatic and nonmetastatic thyroid tumors. TCRdb re-called clones via MiXCR from the PCR reads. The profile shows 20,000 to 25,000 clones, 10% to 15% of them singletons. Patients were all untreated before their thyroid surgery. Sequencing used blood. These receptors all come from a female donor with papillary thyroid cancer or a benign thyroid nodule (not recorded which). Some clones in this sample may be carry-over from other donors' samples.

This clone has ten or more counts. The chain has TRBV30 and TRBJ2-1, with D possibly being TRBD1 (6 bases). Germline V gives CDR1 GTSNPN, CDR2 SVGIG (reference sequence). The CDR3 has 13 residues. Between the trimmed V and J ends, which lost 3 bases and 7 bases, there was a span of 13 bases. CDR3 sequence (DNA): TGTGCCTGGAGGGGGGCGAGGAGGAATGAGCAGTTCTTC. Translation: CAWRGARRNEQFF.

This clone was recorded many times. The chain joins TRBV14 to TRBJ2-6; 7 bases map to TRBD2. The germline CDR1 and CDR2 sequences are SGHDN and FVKESK. V was clipped by 4 bases and J by 0 bases; unmatched bases: 12. There are 19 residues in the CDR3. CDR3 in amino acids: CASSLMGRGGHSGANVLTF. In DNA form, the CDR3 reads TGTGCCAGCAGCCTCATGGGGAGGGGTGGTCACTCTGGGGCCAACGTCCTGACTTTC. Filled out from reference TRBV14 and TRBJ2-6, the complete variable domain reads EAGVTQFPSHSVIEKGQTVTLRCDPISGHDNLYWYRRVMGKEIKFLLHFVKESKQDESGMPNNRFLAERTGGTYSTLKVQPAELEDSGVYFCASSLMGRGGHSGANVLTFGAGSRLTVL.

A remark on this clone: The junction differs from germline at one of its ends, possibly a read error. The gene calls are TRBV28 and TRBJ1-5, with D hard to call. Germline V gives CDR1 MDHEN, CDR2 SYDVKM. The CDR3 spans 14 residues. The CDR3 spells CASSKVQSNQPQHF. DNA of the CDR3: TGTGCCAGCAGCAAAGTGCAGAGCAATCAGCCCCAGCATTTC.

V and J are TRBV20-1 and TRBJ2-3; D not resolved. The V and J ends lost 1 base and 2 bases respectively, with 7 bases between them. CDR1 and CDR2 (germline): DFQATT, SNEGSKA (reference sequence). The CDR3 length is 13 residues. DNA for the CDR3: TGCAGTGCTAGAGCGGCGATCACAGATACGCAGTATTTT. As protein: CSARAAITDTQYF.

Ten or more counts support this clone. The chain joins TRBV7-9 to TRBJ1-2; the D is unclear. This CDR3 has 13 residues. Germline loops: CDR1 SEHNR, CDR2 FQNEAQ (reference sequence). V was cut by 7 bases and J by 4 bases, with 13 bases left in between. The CDR3 loop reads CASTLMSRYGYTF. The CDR3 coding sequence is TGTGCCAGCACCCTCATGTCCCGCTATGGCTACACCTTC.

The chain joins TRBV4-1 to TRBJ2-5, with 7 bases matching TRBD1. Germline V lookup: CDR1 MGHRA, CDR2 YSYEKL. J lost 4 bases, V lost 2 bases, and 7 bases had no gene match. The CDR3 is 15 amino acids. The CDR3, as DNA: TGCGCCAGCAGCCAATTTATGACAGGGCGAGAGACCCAGTACTTC. Its translation is CASSQFMTGRETQYF.

This clone was observed at least ten times. DNA for the CDR3: TGTGCCAGCAGCCGATTCTCGGGGGCAGCTGGGGCCAACGTCCTGACTTTC. Protein product: CASSRFSGAAGANVLTF. The genes are TRBV11-1 and TRBJ2-6, with D perhaps being TRBD1 or TRBD2 (6 bases each). V was trimmed by 5 bases and J by 2 bases, leaving 16 bases between them. The CDR3 spans 17 residues. Germline V gene data show CDR1 as SGHAT and CDR2 as FQDESV (reference sequence).

This clone was counted at least ten times. A much bigger clone sits one base away, suggesting this may be a read error. This sample also contains other DNA sequences that code for the same CDR3. This chain joins TRBV9 and TRBJ1-2; D perhaps matches TRBD1 (5 bases). Per germline, CDR1 SGDLS and CDR2 YYNGEE. Trimming stripped 3 bases from V and 8 bases from J, with 17 bases between. The CDR3 spans 14 residues. CDR3 amino acids: CASSALTGEDGYTF. In DNA, the CDR3 is TGTGCCAGCAGCGCTCTTACAGGAGAGGACGGCTACACCTTC. The full variable domain, in which reference TRBV9 and TRBJ1-2 provide the parts outside the CDR3, is DSGVTQTPKHLITATGQRVTLRCSPRSGDLSVYWYQQSLDQGLQFLIQYYNGEERAKGNILERFSAQQFPDLHSELNLSSLELGDSALYFCASSALTGEDGYTFGSGTRLTVV.

The sample holds a few counts of this clone. This chain connects TRBV28 to TRBJ1-5; no reliable D call. V lost 6 bases, J lost 6 bases, and 9 bases lay in between. The CDR3 is made up of 12 amino acids. Germline lookup yields CDR1 MDHEN and CDR2 SYDVKM. The CDR3 loop reads CASSPPSQPQHF. In nucleotides, the CDR3 is TGTGCCAGCAGCCCCCCGAGTCAGCCCCAGCATTTT.

As to this clone: At one boundary the junction diverges from the germline segment, which might be a read error. This chain joins TRBV7-9 and TRBJ2-2, with 7 positions matching TRBD1. The CDR3 runs 15 residues. The germline V gene has CDR1 SEHNR and CDR2 FQNEAQ (reference sequence). CDR3 region: CASSLGQLNTRELFF. CDR3 coding DNA: TGTGCCAGCAGTTTGGGACAGCTGAACACCAGGGAGCTGTTTTTT.

This clone was seen a few times. The chain employs TRBV28 and TRBJ1-1; D perhaps matches TRBD1 (6 bases). The germline CDR1 and CDR2 sequences are MDHEN and SYDVKM. V was pared by 5 bases and J by 4 bases, with 17 bases between. The CDR3 spans 15 residues. CDR3 sequence reads: CASSPGDRLSTEAFF. The DNA of the CDR3 is TGTGCCAGCAGTCCGGGTGACAGGTTAAGCACTGAAGCTTTCTTT.